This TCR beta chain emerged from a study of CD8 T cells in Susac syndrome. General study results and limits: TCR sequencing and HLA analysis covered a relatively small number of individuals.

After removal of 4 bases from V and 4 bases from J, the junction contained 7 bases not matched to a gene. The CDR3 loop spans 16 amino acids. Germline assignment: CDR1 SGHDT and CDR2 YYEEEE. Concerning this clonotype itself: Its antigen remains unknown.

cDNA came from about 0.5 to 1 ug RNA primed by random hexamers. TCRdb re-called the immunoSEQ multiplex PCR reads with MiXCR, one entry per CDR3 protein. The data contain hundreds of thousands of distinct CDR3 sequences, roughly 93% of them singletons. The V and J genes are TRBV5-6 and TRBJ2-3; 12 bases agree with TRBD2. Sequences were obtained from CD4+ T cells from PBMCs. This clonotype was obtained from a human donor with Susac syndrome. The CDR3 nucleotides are TGTGCCAGCAGCACACTGACTAGCGGGGGACCAGATACGCAGTATTTT. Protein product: CASSTLTSGGPDTQYF.